A single count supports the clone carrying this TCR beta chain. The data stem from a study of blood T cell repertoires in COVID-19. Study background: COVID-19 samples collected from the United States, Italy and Spain covered acute and convalescent phases. From T cells, B-cell-depleted T cells, or PBMCs came the material, which was cDNA or gDNA.

V dropped 5 bases and J dropped 2 bases, with 15 bases sitting between them. This CDR3 has 15 amino acids. The germline V gene encodes CDR1 SGHTA and CDR2 FQGNSA. Original analysis: Cell counts per sample came from amplifying reference gene primers. Only in-frame clones appear in the TCRdb table, and some are missing; sequencing was by immunoSEQ multiplex PCR. Clone size and V and J calls were adopted from that table, with D and trimming inferred from the DNA. In the table there are 130,000 or so clones, around nine tenths of which are singletons. The gene calls are TRBV7-2 and TRBJ2-5, with a possible D match to TRBD1 (6 bases). This receptor was obtained from a woman in her forties or fifties with acute or convalescent COVID-19. Specimen: peripheral blood. CDR3 protein: CASSPYRDQQETQYF. The CDR3 DNA sequence: TGTGCCAGCAGCCCCTACAGGGACCAGCAAGAGACCCAGTACTTC.